This entry is about one T cell receptor (beta chain). Its antigen is unknown. No much larger clone exists at a distance of one base, and base qualities are not known. The immunoSEQ Assay, a bias-controlled multiplex PCR, was used to amplify TCRbeta CDR3 regions from genomic DNA. Per the authors' processing: The number of nucleated cells in each sample was estimated by amplification of reference gene primers within the assay. Sequence reads were collapsed and filtered to measure the absolute abundance of every unique TCRbeta CDR3 rearrangement. For each sample, productive Simpson clonality was calculated as the square root of Simpson's diversity index across productive rearrangements. The immuneACCESS repertoire file appears here via TCRdb, limited to in-frame rearrangements. These files lack a portion of the clones; in checked studies, under half of the deficit traces to unresolved V genes, and the cause of the others is not known. V and J calls and clone size are given by that table; D and trimming were obtained from the DNA. The sample includes about 350,000 clones, with about 90% observed a single time. The ten largest make up just over 1% of the sample.

These data belong to a study of blood T cell repertoires in COVID-19 (dated by TCRdb to the early 2020s). Regarding the study in general: Collaborator samples came from the United States, Italy and Spain and covered acute and convalescent phases of COVID-19. The dataset comprised deeply sampled blood TCRbeta repertoires from subjects exposed to, actively infected with, or recovered from COVID-19. Where available, HLA class I and class II types were taken from metadata supplied by the sample provider and were not determined by assay-based typing. A freely available public database, intended as a resource for researchers studying the immune response to SARS-CoV-2, is where the repertoires were released. Samples were obtained from the ongoing ImmuneRACE study (first 160 participants) and from over a thousand subjects provided by 6 global collaborators. Nearly every sample came with metadata listing a de-identified subject ID, COVID-19 status, age in years and sex. The material from the prospective study consisted of cDNA or gDNA derived from T cells, B-cell-depleted T cells, or PBMCs. Paper-wide results and their limitations: How much clinical and demographic metadata was included differed by source and by participant, and the metadata was provided uncurated.

In the prospective study, participants were about 18 to 90 years old, resided in approximately 25 geographic areas of the United States, and were enrolled through a virtual design. Cohort assignment in the prospective study relied on participant-reported clinical history from a screening survey and a study questionnaire. Exposed participants had been in contact, within 2 weeks of entering the study, with a person who had a PCR-confirmed or clinician-diagnosed case of COVID-19. Each participant in the prospective study had whole blood, serum and a nasopharyngeal or oropharyngeal swab collected by mobile phlebotomists. Additional blood draws and questionnaires over an approximately 2-month period could optionally be provided by prospective study participants. Blood samples from the prospective study were shipped frozen or at room temperature prior to DNA extraction. V is cut by 9 bases and J by 8 bases, and the space between the germline ends is 19 bases. The CDR3 runs 14 amino acids, cysteine and phenylalanine included. CDR3 DNA is the only sequence kept; it has 42 bases, read in frame from the first base. The germline V gene specifies SNHLY as CDR1 and FYNNEI as CDR2.

The clonotype originates from a woman in her 30s who had been exposed to COVID-19. Sequenced: PBMCs or T cells enriched from blood (not recorded which). In this chain, TRBV2 is recombined with TRBJ1-4; the D gene is perhaps TRBD1, on 6 matching bases. The sequenced DNA: TGTGCCAGGAAGACGCCAGGGGTAGGGGAAAAACTGTTTTTT. This gives the protein CARKTPGVGEKLFF.